The next 24 T cell receptor beta chains were all read from a single sample in a study of shared clonotypes between healthy human individuals (dated by TCRdb to 2020 to 2021). Library preparation was by the immunoSEQ multiplex PCR assay. Held by TCRdb, this immuneACCESS table contains in-frame sequences only and omits some clones. Under half of the omission traces to an unresolved V gene where checked; the cause of the rest is unknown. The sample profile shows 660,000 or so clones; 96% of them were found once. The ten largest clonotypes hold roughly 0.1% of the sample. CD8 naive samples were CD45RO-negative cells positively selected for CCR7, giving a CD45RA+CCR7+ population that excluded TemRA cells. The sequencing input was naive CD8+ T cells sorted from blood. What this sample's cell subset or site label stands for: CD45RA+CCR7+. The receptors derive from a woman aged 30 to 39 in good health.

The J gene is TRBJ2-5, the V gene TRBV7-3, with a possible D match to TRBD2 (5 bases). V was cut by 2 bases and J by 6 bases, with 13 bases left in between. The CDR3 runs to 14 residues. Per the germline V gene, CDR1 is SGHTA and CDR2 is FQGTGA. In nucleotides, the CDR3 is TGTGCCAGCAGCTTATACGTGGGAGACAAGACCCAGTACTTC. Its protein is CASSLYVGDKTQYF.

V usage is TRBV7-8 and J usage is TRBJ2-1, with 11 bases aligning to TRBD2. The CDR3 is 18 residues long. Germline lookup yields CDR1 SGHVS and CDR2 FQNEAQ. V lost 0 bases, J lost 2 bases, and 6 bases stayed unmatched. CDR3 residues: CASSLALAGVDAYNEQFF. The CDR3 region has the DNA TGTGCCAGCAGCTTAGCACTAGCGGGAGTAGACGCCTACAATGAGCAGTTCTTC. The full variable domain, its missing parts supplied by reference TRBV7-8 and TRBJ2-1, is GAGVSQSPRYKVAKRGQDVALRCDPISGHVSLFWYQQALGQGPEFLTYFQNEAQLDKSGLPSDRFFAERPEGSVSTLKIQRTQQEDSAVYLCASSLALAGVDAYNEQFFGPGTRLTVL.

The chain uses TRBV5-6 and TRBJ2-7; D is perhaps TRBD2 (6 bases). Germline V gene data show CDR1 as SGHDT and CDR2 as YYEEEE. CDR3 length: 16 residues. V lost 4 bases, J lost 0 bases, and 17 bases lay in between. The CDR3 loop reads CASSPHEGRRSYEQYF. In DNA, the CDR3 is TGTGCCAGCAGCCCTCACGAGGGGAGGCGCTCCTACGAGCAGTACTTC. The full variable domain, its missing parts supplied by reference TRBV5-6 and TRBJ2-7, is DAGVTQSPTHLIKTRGQQVTLRCSPKSGHDTVSWYQQALGQGPQFIFQYYEEEERQRGNFPDRFSGHQFPNYSSELNVNALLLGDSALYLCASSPHEGRRSYEQYFGPGTRLTVT.

This clone was recorded once. This sequence joins TRBV5-6 and TRBJ1-1; D is uncertain. Trimming took 0 bases from V and 4 from J, leaving 4 bases between them. In germline, CDR1 is SGHDT, CDR2 YYEEEE. This CDR3 is built from 12 residues. The CDR3 bases are TGTGCCAGCAGCTTGGGGGTCACTGAAGCTTTCTTT. Protein sequence: CASSLGVTEAFF.

The V and J genes are TRBV5-1 and TRBJ2-3, with D unclear. The CDR3 runs to 16 residues. Per germline, CDR1 SGHRS and CDR2 YFSETQ. V lost 0 bases, J lost 2 bases, and 13 bases lay in between. The CDR3 loop is CASSLVGRTTTDTQYF. The CDR3 DNA sequence: TGCGCCAGCAGCTTGGTTGGACGGACGACCACAGATACGCAGTATTTT.

The CDR3 loop is CASSLGFPGQDEKLFF. For the CDR3, the DNA is TGTGCCAGCAGCTTGGGATTTCCGGGACAGGATGAAAAACTGTTTTTT. This chain uses TRBV7-9 with TRBJ1-4, with 8 bases lining up with TRBD1. CDR3 length: 16 residues. J was trimmed by 6 bases and V by 3 bases; bases with no gene match: 9. Germline-derived CDR1 and CDR2 are SEHNR and FQNEAQ (reference sequence). Full variable domain (remainder filled in from reference TRBV7-9 and TRBJ1-4): DTGVSQNPRHKITKRGQNVTFRCDPISEHNRLYWYRQTLGQGPEFLTYFQNEAQLEKSRLLSDRFSAERPKGSFSTLEIQRTEQGDSAMYLCASSLGFPGQDEKLFFGSGTQLSVL.

The chain employs TRBV5-1 and TRBJ2-7, with TRBD1 matching 8 bases. The V gene end was trimmed by 7 bases and the J gene end by 2 bases; junction bases not matched to a gene: 11. Per germline, CDR1 SGHRS and CDR2 YFSETQ. The CDR3 consists of 15 residues. DNA of the CDR3: TGCGCCAGCTCCCGCGGGGACAGGCGTCCCTACGAGCAGTACTTC. Translated, it gives CASSRGDRRPYEQYF.

The rearrangement joins TRBV27 to TRBJ1-5; D is perhaps TRBD1 (6 bases). The CDR3 runs to 12 residues. V dropped 7 bases and J dropped 7 bases, with 11 bases sitting between them. The germline V gene has CDR1 MNHEY and CDR2 SMNVEV (reference sequence). This CDR3 is CASTTGRQPQHF. In nucleotides, the CDR3 is TGTGCCAGCACAACAGGGAGACAGCCCCAGCATTTT.

DNA of the CDR3: TGTGCCAGCAGTTACCGGGACACCACCCCTTCTGGCTACACCTTC. It specifies CASSYRDTTPSGYTF. The gene calls are TRBV6-5 and TRBJ1-2; a possible D gene is TRBD1 (6 bases). Germline CDR1 MNHEY, CDR2 SVGAGI. V was cut by 2 bases and J by 7 bases, with 17 bases left in between. The CDR3 sequence is 15 residues long.

The rearrangement joins TRBV28 to TRBJ1-1; D is possibly TRBD1 (5 bases). CDR1 MDHEN and CDR2 SYDVKM come from the germline V gene. The CDR3 runs to 14 residues. V gave up 6 bases and J gave up 4 bases, with 15 bases separating them. CDR3 DNA: TGTGCCAGCAGCTTCCTAAATAGGGGCACTGAAGCTTTCTTT. This encodes CASSFLNRGTEAFF.

The chain has TRBV10-3 and TRBJ2-3, with a weak D call TRBD2 (6 bases). Trimming cost V 5 bases and J 2 bases, with 11 bases left between them. This CDR3 is built from 14 residues. CDR1 is ENHRY, CDR2 SYGVKD, per germline. CDR3 bases: TGTGCCATCAGTTTTCTAGCGTTCACAGATACGCAGTATTTT. It yields the protein CAISFLAFTDTQYF.

The V and J genes are TRBV11-2 and TRBJ2-1; 9 bases map to TRBD2. The J segment lost 4 bases and the V segment lost 2 bases, leaving 6 bases of the junction unmatched. Germline V gene data show CDR1 as SGHAT and CDR2 as FQNNGV. This CDR3 has 16 amino acids. CDR3 in amino acids: CASSLLSGSGYNEQFF. In DNA form, the CDR3 reads TGTGCCAGCAGCTTACTTAGCGGGAGTGGGTACAATGAGCAGTTCTTC. The full variable domain, rest sourced from reference TRBV11-2 and TRBJ2-1, is EAGVAQSPRYKIIEKRQSVAFWCNPISGHATLYWYQQILGQGPKLLIQFQNNGVVDDSQLPKDRFSAERLKGVDSTLKIQPAKLEDSAVYLCASSLLSGSGYNEQFFGPGTRLTVL.

The chain couples TRBV19 to TRBJ2-2, with D unresolved. The CDR3 contains 14 residues. V lost 4 bases and J 1 base, leaving 7 bases between the germline ends. Germline-derived CDR1 and CDR2 are LNHDA and SQIVND (reference sequence). DNA for the CDR3: TGTGCCAGTAGTACCCTAGGGAACACCGGGGAGCTGTTTTTT. This gives the protein CASSTLGNTGELFF. The complete variable domain, with remaining parts taken from reference TRBV19 and TRBJ2-2, reads DGGITQSPKYLFRKEGQNVTLSCEQNLNHDAMYWYRQDPGQGLRLIYYSQIVNDFQKGDIAEGYSVSREKKESFPLTVTSAQKNPTAFYLCASSTLGNTGELFFGEGSRLTVL.

The chain employs TRBV27 and TRBJ2-7, with 8 bases lining up with TRBD1. Germline V gene sequence: CDR1 MNHEY, CDR2 SMNVEV (reference sequence). The V and J ends lost 5 bases and 5 bases, in that order; junction bases with no gene match: 17. The length of the CDR3 is 17 residues. The CDR3: CASSLNRLSGGLNEQYF. The CDR3 DNA follows: TGTGCCAGCAGTCTCAATCGGTTGTCAGGGGGCTTAAACGAGCAGTACTTC.

The chain links TRBV5-4 to TRBJ2-7, with TRBD1 matching 10 bases. Germline lookup yields CDR1 SGHNT and CDR2 YYREEE (reference sequence). CDR3 size: 14 residues. After removal of 4 bases from V and 5 bases from J, the junction contained 6 bases not matched to a gene. The CDR3 DNA is TGTGCCAGCAGCCGACAGGGGGCGCAAGACGAGCAGTACTTC. It yields the protein CASSRQGAQDEQYF.

The chain couples TRBV7-9 to TRBJ1-1; D remains ambiguous. CDR1 is SEHNR, CDR2 FQNEAQ, per germline (reference sequence). V lost 3 bases, J lost 8 bases, and 10 bases lay in between. There are 12 residues in the CDR3. CDR3 amino acids: CASSFYREEAFF. The CDR3 nucleotides read TGTGCCAGCAGCTTTTACCGGGAAGAAGCTTTCTTT. Full variable domain (rest looked up from reference TRBV7-9 and TRBJ1-1): DTGVSQNPRHKITKRGQNVTFRCDPISEHNRLYWYRQTLGQGPEFLTYFQNEAQLEKSRLLSDRFSAERPKGSFSTLEIQRTEQGDSAMYLCASSFYREEAFFGQGTRLTVV.

The gene calls are TRBV28 and TRBJ1-1, with unresolved D. Germline-derived CDR1 and CDR2 are MDHEN and SYDVKM. The CDR3 runs to 14 residues. The V end was cut by 3 bases, the J end by 4 bases, with 12 bases between. CDR3: CASSFTEGVTEAFF. CDR3 coding DNA: TGTGCCAGCAGTTTTACAGAAGGCGTCACTGAAGCTTTCTTT.

About this clone itself: Other DNA sequences within the sample encode an identical CDR3. The chain employs TRBV28 and TRBJ2-3; D unresolved. V lost 4 bases to trimming and J lost 0 bases, with 8 bases between them. CDR1 and CDR2 (germline): MDHEN, SYDVKM. The CDR3 sequence is 14 residues long. CDR3 protein: CASSSRLSTDTQYF. The CDR3 coding sequence is TGTGCCAGCAGTTCCCGACTGAGCACAGATACGCAGTATTTT.

Note on this clone: In the same sample, other DNA sequences code for this CDR3. The chain recombines TRBV27 with TRBJ2-5; no clear D gene. Between the trimmed V and J ends, which lost 6 bases and 4 bases, there was a span of 6 bases. The CDR3 has 11 residues. CDR1 and CDR2 (germline): MNHEY, SMNVEV (reference sequence). This chain's CDR3 is CASSLGETQYF. The CDR3 nucleotides are TGTGCCAGCAGCCTGGGAGAGACCCAGTACTTC.

This chain links TRBV7-9 with TRBJ2-5; D call uncertain. The CDR3 totals 12 residues. CDR1 SEHNR and CDR2 FQNEAQ come from the germline V gene (reference sequence). V was shortened by 3 bases and J by 9 bases, with 11 bases between the two germline ends. This chain's CDR3 is CASSFPSGAQYF. In DNA form, the CDR3 reads TGTGCCAGCAGCTTTCCTAGTGGGGCCCAGTACTTC. The complete variable domain, with remaining parts taken from reference TRBV7-9 and TRBJ2-5, reads DTGVSQNPRHKITKRGQNVTFRCDPISEHNRLYWYRQTLGQGPEFLTYFQNEAQLEKSRLLSDRFSAERPKGSFSTLEIQRTEQGDSAMYLCASSFPSGAQYFGPGTRLLVL.

The V and J genes are TRBV10-3 and TRBJ1-3, with D tentatively TRBD1 (6 bases). The CDR3 runs 16 residues. Trimming pared 0 bases from V and 2 bases from J, leaving 11 bases between. CDR1 is ENHRY and CDR2 is SYGVKD in the germline V gene. Here the CDR3 DNA reads TGTGCCATCAGTGAGTCGATTGCAGGGGCTGGAAACACCATATATTTT. As protein: CAISESIAGAGNTIYF.

The chain employs TRBV14 and TRBJ1-2, with D possibly TRBD1 on 5 matching bases. CDR1 is SGHDN, CDR2 FVKESK, per germline. With 5 bases removed from V and 9 bases from J, the gap between germline ends came to 13 bases. This CDR3 comprises 12 residues. CDR3: CASSSLGASYTF. In DNA form, the CDR3 reads TGTGCCAGCAGCAGCTTAGGGGCCAGCTACACCTTC.

V gene TRBV7-9 combines with J gene TRBJ2-1; D uncertain. The CDR3 sequence is 12 residues long. V was shortened by 6 bases and J by 6 bases, with 9 bases between the two germline ends. Germline CDR1 reads SEHNR; CDR2 reads FQNEAQ (reference sequence). In DNA form, the CDR3 reads TGTGCCAGCAGTCCGGGTACCAATGAGCAGTTCTTC. Its translation is CASSPGTNEQFF.

The chain joins TRBV4-1 to TRBJ2-1; a weak D match, TRBD2 (5 bases). Germline CDR1 MGHRA, CDR2 YSYEKL. The CDR3 extends over 16 amino acids. V was pared by 3 bases and J by 7 bases, with 19 bases between. The CDR3 sequence: CASSQFLIEGRNEQFF. The DNA of the CDR3 is TGCGCCAGCAGCCAGTTCCTGATCGAGGGAAGGAATGAGCAGTTCTTC.